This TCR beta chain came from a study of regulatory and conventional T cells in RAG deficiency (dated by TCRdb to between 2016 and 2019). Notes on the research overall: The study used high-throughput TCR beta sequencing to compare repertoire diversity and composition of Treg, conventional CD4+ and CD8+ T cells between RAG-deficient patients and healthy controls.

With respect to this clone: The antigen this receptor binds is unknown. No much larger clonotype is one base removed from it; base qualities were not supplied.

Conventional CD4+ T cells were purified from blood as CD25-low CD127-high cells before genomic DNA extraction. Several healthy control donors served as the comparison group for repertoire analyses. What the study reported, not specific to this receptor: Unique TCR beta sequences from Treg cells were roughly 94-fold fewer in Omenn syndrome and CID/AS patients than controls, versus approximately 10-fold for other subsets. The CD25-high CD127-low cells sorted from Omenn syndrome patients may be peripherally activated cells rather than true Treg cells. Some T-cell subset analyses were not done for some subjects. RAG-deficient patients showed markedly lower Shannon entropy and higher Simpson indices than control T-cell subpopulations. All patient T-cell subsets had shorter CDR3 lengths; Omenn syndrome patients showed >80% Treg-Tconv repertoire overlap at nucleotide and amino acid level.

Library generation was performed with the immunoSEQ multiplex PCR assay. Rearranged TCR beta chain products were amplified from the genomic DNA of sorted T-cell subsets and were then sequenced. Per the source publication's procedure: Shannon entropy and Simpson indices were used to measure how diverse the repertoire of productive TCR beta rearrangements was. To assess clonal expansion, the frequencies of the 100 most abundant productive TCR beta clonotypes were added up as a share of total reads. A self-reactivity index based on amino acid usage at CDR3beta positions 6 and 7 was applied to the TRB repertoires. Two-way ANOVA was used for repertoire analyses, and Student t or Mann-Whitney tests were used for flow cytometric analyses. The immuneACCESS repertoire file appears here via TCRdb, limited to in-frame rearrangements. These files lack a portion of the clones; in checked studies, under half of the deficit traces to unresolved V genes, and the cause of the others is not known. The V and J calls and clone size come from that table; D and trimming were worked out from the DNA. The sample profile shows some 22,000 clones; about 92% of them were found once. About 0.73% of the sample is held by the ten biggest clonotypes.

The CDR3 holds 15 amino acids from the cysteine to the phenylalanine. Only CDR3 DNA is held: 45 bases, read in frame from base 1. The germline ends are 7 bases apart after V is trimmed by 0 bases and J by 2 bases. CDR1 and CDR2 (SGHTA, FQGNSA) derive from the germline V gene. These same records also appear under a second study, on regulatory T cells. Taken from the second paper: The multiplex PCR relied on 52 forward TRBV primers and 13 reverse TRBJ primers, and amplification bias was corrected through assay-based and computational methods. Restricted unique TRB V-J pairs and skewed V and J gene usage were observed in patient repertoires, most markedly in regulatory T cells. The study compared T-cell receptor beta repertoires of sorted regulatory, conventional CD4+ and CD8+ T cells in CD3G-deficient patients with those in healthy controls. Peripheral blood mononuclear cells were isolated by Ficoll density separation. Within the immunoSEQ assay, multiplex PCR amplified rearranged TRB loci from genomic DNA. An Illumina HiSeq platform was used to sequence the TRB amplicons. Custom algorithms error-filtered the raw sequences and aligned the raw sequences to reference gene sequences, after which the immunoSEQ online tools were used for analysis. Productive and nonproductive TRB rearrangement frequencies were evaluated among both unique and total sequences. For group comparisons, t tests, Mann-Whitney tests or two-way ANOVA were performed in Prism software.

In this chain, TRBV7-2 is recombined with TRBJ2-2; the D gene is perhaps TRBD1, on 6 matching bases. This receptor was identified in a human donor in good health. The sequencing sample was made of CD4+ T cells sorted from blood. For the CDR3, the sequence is CASSLAGANTGELFF. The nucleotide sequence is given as TGTGCCAGCAGCTTAGCGGGGGCAAACACCGGGGAGCTGTTTTTT.